This T cell receptor (beta chain) derives from a study of blood T cell repertoires in COVID-19. Study-level background: The United States, Italy and Spain supplied acute and convalescent COVID-19 samples. PBMCs, B-cell-depleted T cells, or T cells were the source of the cDNA or gDNA that made up the material.

CDR1 and CDR2 from the germline V gene are MNHEY and SVGAGI. The CDR3 spans 12 residues. Trimming removed 4 bases from V and 7 bases from J, with 5 bases in between. Per the study methods: From reference gene primer amplification, estimates of nucleated cell counts were derived. TCRdb's copy holds only in-frame clones and misses some; the assay was immunoSEQ multiplex PCR. That table supplies the V and J calls and clone size; D and trimming were determined from the DNA. The data hold 150,000 to 200,000 clones, with roughly four fifths observed a single time. The sequencing sample was made of peripheral blood. V gene TRBV6-5 combines with J gene TRBJ1-6; possible D gene TRBD1, 5 bases. The source is a man in his 60s with active or convalescent COVID-19. In DNA, the CDR3 is TGTGCCAGCAGTTCAGGGAATTCACCCCTCCACTTT. It codes for CASSSGNSPLHF.